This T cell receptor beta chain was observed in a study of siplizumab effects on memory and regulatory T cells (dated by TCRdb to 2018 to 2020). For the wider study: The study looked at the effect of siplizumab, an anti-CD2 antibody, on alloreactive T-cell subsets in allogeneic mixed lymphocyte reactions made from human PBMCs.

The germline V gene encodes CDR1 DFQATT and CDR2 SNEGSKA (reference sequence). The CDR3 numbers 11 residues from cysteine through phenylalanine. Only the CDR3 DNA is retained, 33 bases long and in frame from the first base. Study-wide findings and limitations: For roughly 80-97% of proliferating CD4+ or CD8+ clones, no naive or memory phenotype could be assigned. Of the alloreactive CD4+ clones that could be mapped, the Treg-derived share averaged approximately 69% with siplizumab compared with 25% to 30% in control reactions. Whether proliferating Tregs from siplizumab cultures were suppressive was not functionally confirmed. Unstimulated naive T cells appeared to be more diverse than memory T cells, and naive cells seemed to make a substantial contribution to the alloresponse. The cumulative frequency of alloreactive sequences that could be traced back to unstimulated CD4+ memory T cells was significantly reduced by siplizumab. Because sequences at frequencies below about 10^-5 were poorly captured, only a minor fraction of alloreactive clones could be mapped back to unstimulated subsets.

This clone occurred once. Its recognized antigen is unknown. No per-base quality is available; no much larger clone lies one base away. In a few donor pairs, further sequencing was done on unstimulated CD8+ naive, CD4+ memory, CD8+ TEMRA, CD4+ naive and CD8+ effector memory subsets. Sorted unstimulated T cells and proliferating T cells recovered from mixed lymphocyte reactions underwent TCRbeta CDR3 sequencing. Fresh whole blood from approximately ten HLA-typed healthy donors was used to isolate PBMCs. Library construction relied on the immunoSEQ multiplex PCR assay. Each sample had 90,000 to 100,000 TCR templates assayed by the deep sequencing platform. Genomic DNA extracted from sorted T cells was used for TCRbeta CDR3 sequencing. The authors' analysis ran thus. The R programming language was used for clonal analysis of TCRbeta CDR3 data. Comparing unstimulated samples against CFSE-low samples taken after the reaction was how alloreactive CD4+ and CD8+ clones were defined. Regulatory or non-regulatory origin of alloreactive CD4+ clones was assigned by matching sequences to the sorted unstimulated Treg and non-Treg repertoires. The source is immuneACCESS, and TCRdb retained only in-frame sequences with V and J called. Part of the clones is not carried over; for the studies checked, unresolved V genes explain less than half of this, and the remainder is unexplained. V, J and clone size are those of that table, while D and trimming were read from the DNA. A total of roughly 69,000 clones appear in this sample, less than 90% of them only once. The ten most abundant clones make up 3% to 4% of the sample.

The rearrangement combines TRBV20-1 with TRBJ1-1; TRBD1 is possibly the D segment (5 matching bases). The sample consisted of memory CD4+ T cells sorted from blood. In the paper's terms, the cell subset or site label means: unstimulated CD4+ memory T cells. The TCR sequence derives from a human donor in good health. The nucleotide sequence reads TGCAGCGGGACCCCGAACACTGAAGCTTTCTTT. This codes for CSGTPNTEAFF.